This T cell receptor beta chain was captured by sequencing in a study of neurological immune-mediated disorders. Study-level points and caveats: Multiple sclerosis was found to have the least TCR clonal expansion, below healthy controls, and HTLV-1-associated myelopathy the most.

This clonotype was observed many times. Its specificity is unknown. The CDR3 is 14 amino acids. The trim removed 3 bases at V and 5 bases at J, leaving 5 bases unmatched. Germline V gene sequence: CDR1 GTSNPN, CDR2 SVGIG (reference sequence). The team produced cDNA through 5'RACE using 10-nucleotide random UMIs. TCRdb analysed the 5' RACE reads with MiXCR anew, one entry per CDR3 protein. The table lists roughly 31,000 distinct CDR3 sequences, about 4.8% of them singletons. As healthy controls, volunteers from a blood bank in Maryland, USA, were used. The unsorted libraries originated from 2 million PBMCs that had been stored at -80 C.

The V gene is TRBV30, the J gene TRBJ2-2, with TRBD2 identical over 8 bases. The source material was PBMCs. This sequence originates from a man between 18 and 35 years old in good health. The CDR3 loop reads CAWSGGAETGELFF. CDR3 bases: TGTGCCTGGAGCGGGGGGGCAGAGACCGGGGAGCTGTTTTTT.